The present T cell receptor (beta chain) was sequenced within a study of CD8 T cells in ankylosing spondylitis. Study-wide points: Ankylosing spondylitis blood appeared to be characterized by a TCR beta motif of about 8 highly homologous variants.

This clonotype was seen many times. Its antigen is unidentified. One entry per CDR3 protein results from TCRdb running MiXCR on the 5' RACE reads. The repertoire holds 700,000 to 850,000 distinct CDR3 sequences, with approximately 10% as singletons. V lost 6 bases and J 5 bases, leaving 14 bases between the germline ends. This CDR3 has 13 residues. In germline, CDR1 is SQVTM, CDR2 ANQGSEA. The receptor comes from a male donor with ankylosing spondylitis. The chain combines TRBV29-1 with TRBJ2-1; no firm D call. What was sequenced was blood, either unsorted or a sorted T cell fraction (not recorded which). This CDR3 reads CSVIDRVDNEQFF. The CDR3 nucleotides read TGCAGCGTAATAGATCGGGTTGACAATGAGCAGTTCTTC.